A selection of T cell receptor beta chains follows, all from one sample in a study of T cell responses to AZD1222 COVID-19 vaccine. The repertoire was sequenced with immunoSEQ multiplex PCR; TCRdb's copy has only in-frame clones and lacks some. Here the sample spans about 120,000 clones, 91% being singletons. The input for sequencing was peripheral blood, taken on day 0 of AZD1222 vaccination. Receptor source: an adult in good health. Both conserved end residues are part of each CDR3. Each record gives: J gene, V gene, D gene, clone size, CDR3 DNA, CDR3 protein. A D gene is named only where the DNA matches it firmly. Size values are once, few and many counts, or a class for expanded clones, and some rows have none.

TRBJ1-4	TRBV18	TRBD1	.	TGTGCCAGCTCACCACCTACAGGGGGCCGGGCTAATGAAAAACTGTTTTTT	CASSPPTGGRANEKLFF
TRBJ1-5	TRBV18	TRBD1	.	TGTGCCAGCTCACCCGCAGGGGGGAATCAGCCCCAGCATTTT	CASSPAGGNQPQHF
TRBJ2-5	TRBV12-5	TRBD2	.	TGTGCTAGTGGTTTCGGACTAGCGGGAGAAGAGACCCAGTACTTC	CASGFGLAGEETQYF
TRBJ2-1	TRBV3-1/TRBV3-2	.	once	TGTGCCAGCACCAGGGTCGCGGCTAGCTCGAGTGAGCAGTTCTTC	CASTRVAASSSEQFF
TRBJ1-1	TRBV5-1	.	.	TGCGCCACCAGGGTAGGGGAAGTGAACACTGAAGCTTTCTTT	CATRVGEVNTEAFF
TRBJ1-4	TRBV2	TRBD1	.	TGTGCCAGCGACAGGGGGAACAGGGAAAGGGAAAAACTGTTTTTT	CASDRGNREREKLFF
TRBJ1-3	TRBV28	.	.	TGTGCCAGCAGAAACTCGCGGGGCGGTGGAAACACCATATATTTT	CASRNSRGGGNTIYF
TRBJ1-2	TRBV7-6	.	.	TGTGCCAGCAGCTTGGGGACATCAGGGCCCAGCTACACCTTC	CASSLGTSGPSYTF
TRBJ2-2	TRBV9	TRBD2	.	TGTGCCAGCAGCGTAGCTAGCGGGAGCCCGAACACCGGGGAGCTGTTTTTT	CASSVASGSPNTGELFF
TRBJ1-2	TRBV6-5	.	few	TGTGCCAGCAGGCAGAGCGGGGGCTACTATGGCTACACCTTC	CASRQSGGYYGYTF
TRBJ2-2	TRBV6-5	TRBD2	.	TGTGCCAGCCGGGCGGGAGGGCGATACCCCGGGGAGCTGTTTTTT	CASRAGGRYPGELFF
TRBJ1-2	TRBV9	.	.	TGTGCCAGCAGCGTAGGAGCGCAGGAGTATGGCTACACCTTC	CASSVGAQEYGYTF
TRBJ1-5	TRBV6-6	TRBD1	.	TGTGCCAGCAGCACTACAGGGGGGGGGCAGCCCCAGCATTTT	CASSTTGGGQPQHF
TRBJ1-2	TRBV19	TRBD1	.	TGTGCCAGTAGTGTGACAGGGGCGATAGGCTACACCTTC	CASSVTGAIGYTF
TRBJ1-1	TRBV10-1	.	.	TGCGCCAGCAGTGAGGGTACTTTCTTAAAAGCTTTCTTT	CASSEGTFLKAFF
TRBJ1-1	TRBV7-6	.	.	TGTGCCAGCAGCTCTTCCAGGGGACTCTACACTGAAGCTTTCTTT	CASSSSRGLYTEAFF
TRBJ1-2	TRBV3-1/TRBV3-2	.	.	TGTGCCAGCAGCCTAGGGTTCTATGGCTACACCTTC	CASSLGFYGYTF
TRBJ2-7	TRBV15	.	.	TGTGCCACCAGCAGGTTGGGCTACGAGCAGTACTTC	CATSRLGYEQYF
TRBJ2-1	TRBV19	TRBD2	.	TGTGCCAGTAGTATTTTGGGGGGAGGGATTTATGAGCAGTTCTTC	CASSILGGGIYEQFF
TRBJ2-7	TRBV27	.	.	TGTGCCAGCAGTTTAACTAGCTCCTACGAGCAGTACTTC	CASSLTSSYEQYF
TRBJ1-1	TRBV5-6	.	.	TGTGCCAGCAGCTCTCTCCGACGGAGTGACACTGAAGCTTTCTTT	CASSSLRRSDTEAFF
TRBJ1-3	TRBV3-1/TRBV3-2	.	once	TGTGCCAGCAGCCAAGTGGGGGGAAACACCATATATTTT	CASSQVGGNTIYF
TRBJ1-4	TRBV27	TRBD1	.	TGTGCCAGCAGTCACGGACAGGGATGGAATGAAAAACTGTTTTTT	CASSHGQGWNEKLFF